The rows below give T cell receptor beta chains drawn from one sample of a study of T cells in localized non-small cell lung cancer. Generated by immunoSEQ multiplex PCR, the TCRdb table keeps only in-frame clones and is missing some. The data show some 1,300 clones, about a quarter seen once. This specimen was normal lung tissue next to the tumor, taken before any cancer treatment. The receptors here all came from an older male donor with stage I lung adenocarcinoma. Both conserved end residues are part of each CDR3. D genes are given only for firm matches. Not all rows give a size; the values are once, few, many and, for expanded clones, a class.

CASSQGPRKGTDTQYF,TGCGCCAGCAGCCAAGGGCCACGGAAGGGCACAGATACGCAGTATTTT,NA,TRBV4-1,large,TRBJ2-3
CASSVGPPVSLNTEAFF,TGTGCCAGCAGCGTAGGTCCGCCAGTTTCCCTGAACACTGAAGCTTTCTTT,NA,TRBV9,few,TRBJ1-1
CAITSLGLGTGNTGELFF,TGTGCCATCACCTCCCTCGGGCTAGGGACTGGAAACACCGGGGAGCTGTTTTTT,NA,TRBV6-8,NA,TRBJ2-2
CASSVTGRDEQYF,TGTGCCAGCAGCGTAACAGGGCGGGACGAGCAGTACTTC,NA,TRBV9,large,TRBJ2-7
CASSGPRTEAFF,TGTGCCAGCAGTGGCCCCCGTACTGAAGCTTTCTTT,NA,TRBV25-1,NA,TRBJ1-1
CGSLVLYSRKTYGYTF,TGTGGCAGTTTAGTGCTTTATAGCCGAAAGACCTATGGCTACACCTTC,NA,TRBV8-2,NA,TRBJ1-2
CASMTSGGYNEQFF,TGCGCCAGTATGACTAGCGGGGGCTACAATGAGCAGTTCTTC,TRBD2,TRBV5-1,NA,TRBJ2-1
CASSMGQVGLYGYTF,TGTGCCAGTAGTATGGGACAGGTGGGGCTCTATGGCTACACCTTC,TRBD1,TRBV19,NA,TRBJ1-2
CASSLEGQLNEQFF,TGCGCCAGCAGCTTGGAAGGACAACTCAATGAGCAGTTCTTC,NA,TRBV5-1,NA,TRBJ2-1
CASRLGQATGELFF,TGCGCCAGCAGACTCGGACAGGCCACCGGGGAGCTGTTTTTT,TRBD1,TRBV5-1,NA,TRBJ2-2
CASSLRDSPRTEAFF,TGTGCCAGCAGCCTAAGGGACAGCCCAAGGACTGAAGCTTTCTTT,TRBD1,TRBV11-3,NA,TRBJ1-1
CASSPRAGGGHNEKLFF,TGTGCCAGCTCACCAAGAGCAGGGGGCGGACATAATGAAAAACTGTTTTTT,TRBD1,TRBV18,NA,TRBJ1-4
CASSTGPTGRDVSKNIQYF,TGTGCCAGCAGTACCGGCCCAACCGGGAGAGATGTGTCCAAAAACATTCAGTACTTC,NA,TRBV6-8,few,TRBJ2-4
CASSVGGDTQYF,TGTGCCAGCAGCGTAGGGGGTGATACGCAGTATTTT,NA,TRBV9,few,TRBJ2-3
CASSFGSSGNQPQHF,TGTGCCAGTAGCTTCGGTTCGAGTGGCAATCAGCCCCAGCATTTT,NA,TRBV19,NA,TRBJ1-5
CASSPGQGVGGYTF,TGCGCCAGCAGCCCGGGACAGGGGGTAGGTGGCTACACCTTC,TRBD1,TRBV5-1,few,TRBJ1-2
CASSLVGGTGELFF,TGTGCCAGCAGTTTAGTGGGAGGCACCGGGGAGCTGTTTTTT,NA,TRBV28,NA,TRBJ2-2
CASSPTSGGQETQYF,TGTGCCAGCAGCCCGACTAGCGGGGGCCAAGAGACCCAGTACTTC,TRBD2,TRBV11-3,large,TRBJ2-5
CASTPVGQNTEAFF,TGCGCCAGCACCCCGGTGGGGCAGAACACTGAAGCTTTCTTT,NA,TRBV5-1,NA,TRBJ1-1
CASSPPGRVEAFF,TGTGCCAGCAGTCCCCCCGGGCGGGTGGAGGCTTTCTTT,NA,TRBV7-2,medium-sized,TRBJ1-1
CASSPRTDTQYF,TGTGCCAGTAGCCCCCGGACGGATACGCAGTATTTT,NA,TRBV19,NA,TRBJ2-3
CASSWGAGEQYF,TGTGCCAGTTCCTGGGGGGCGGGCGAGCAGTACTTC,NA,TRBV6-8,few,TRBJ2-7
CASGLGTGMDEKLFF,TGTGCTAGTGGTTTGGGGACAGGGATGGATGAAAAACTGTTTTTT,TRBD1,TRBV12-5,NA,TRBJ1-4
CASSIKGSETQYF,TGTGCCAGTAGTATAAAGGGGTCGGAGACCCAGTACTTC,NA,TRBV19,NA,TRBJ2-5
CASSTGGTGNTIYF,TGTGCCAGTAGTACGGGAGGCACTGGAAACACCATATATTTT,NA,TRBV19,few,TRBJ1-3
CASSPPFVEAGGPYNEQFF,TGTGCCAGTAGTCCCCCTTTTGTGGAAGCGGGGGGGCCTTACAATGAGCAGTTCTTC,TRBD2,TRBV19,NA,TRBJ2-1
CASTFQAASYEQYF,TGTGCCAGCACATTCCAGGCAGCCTCCTACGAGCAGTACTTC,NA,TRBV6-8,few,TRBJ2-7
CASSLALVGTEAFF,TGTGCCAGCAGTTTAGCCCTCGTGGGAACTGAAGCTTTCTTT,NA,TRBV6-8,few,TRBJ1-1
CAWSMVGAWANVLTF,TGTGCCTGGAGTATGGTAGGGGCGTGGGCCAACGTCCTGACTTTC,NA,TRBV30,few,TRBJ2-6
CASSSQQGLNTEAFF,TGTGCCAGCAGCTCCCAACAGGGGTTGAACACTGAAGCTTTCTTT,TRBD1,TRBV11-3,few,TRBJ1-1
CASSEAGQALYEQYF,TGTGCCAGCAGTGAGGCGGGCCAGGCCCTCTACGAGCAGTACTTC,NA,TRBV9,few,TRBJ2-7
CASSSPWGGYNEQFF,TGTGCCAGCAGCTCCCCTTGGGGCGGGTACAATGAGCAGTTCTTC,NA,TRBV28,NA,TRBJ2-1
CASSYGFGANTGELFF,TGTGCCAGCAGTTATGGGTTCGGGGCGAACACCGGGGAGCTGTTTTTT,NA,TRBV6-8,NA,TRBJ2-2
CASSRQGATLKNQYF,TGTGCCAGCAGCCGACAGGGGGCTACCCTAAAGAACCAGTACTTC,TRBD1,TRBV6-8,medium-sized,TRBJ2-5
CASSLDGLDTQYF,TGCGCCAGCAGCTTGGACGGGTTGGATACGCAGTATTTT,NA,TRBV23-1,few,TRBJ2-3
CAWSVGGRETQYF,TGTGCCTGGAGTGTGGGAGGGAGAGAGACCCAGTACTTC,TRBD2,TRBV30,NA,TRBJ2-5
CASSPGQRYEAFF,TGTGCCAGCAGCCCGGGACAGCGGTATGAAGCTTTCTTT,TRBD1,TRBV7-2,NA,TRBJ1-1
CASSVVGDAGGYTF,TGTGCCAGCAGCGTAGTGGGGGACGCTGGTGGCTACACCTTC,NA,TRBV9,NA,TRBJ1-2
CASSGGQVGGTQYF,TGTGCCAGCAGCGGCGGACAGGTTGGAGGGACCCAGTACTTC,TRBD1,TRBV9,few,TRBJ2-5
CASRRDRNQPQHF,TGTGCCAGCCGACGGGACCGTAATCAGCCCCAGCATTTT,NA,TRBV6-8,few,TRBJ1-5
CASSRELTSGAGELFF,TGTGCCAGCAGCCGAGAGCTGACTAGCGGGGCCGGGGAGCTGTTTTTT,TRBD2,TRBV9,few,TRBJ2-2
CASSLGGFYSGNTIYF,TGTGCCAGCAGCTTAGGGGGGTTCTACTCTGGAAACACCATATATTTT,NA,TRBV11-3,NA,TRBJ1-3
CAWVGEEIPWGTNYGYTF,TGTGCCTGGGTTGGGGAGGAAATACCTTGGGGAACTAACTATGGCTACACCTTC,NA,TRBV30,few,TRBJ1-2
CASSFLLAGTQETQYF,TGTGCCAGCAGCTTTTTGTTAGCGGGGACCCAAGAGACCCAGTACTTC,TRBD2,TRBV11-3,medium-sized,TRBJ2-5
CASSLQGIVQETQYF,TGTGCCAGCAGCTTACAGGGAATCGTACAAGAGACCCAGTACTTC,NA,TRBV11-3,NA,TRBJ2-5
CASSAPTGTSHEQYF,TGTGCCAGCAGCGCCCCTACCGGGACAAGCCACGAGCAGTACTTC,NA,TRBV9,few,TRBJ2-7
CASSGGRTNNEQFF,TGTGCCAGCAGTGGTGGGCGGACGAACAATGAGCAGTTCTTC,NA,TRBV9,few,TRBJ2-1
CASSTGQENTEAFF,TGCGCCAGCAGCACGGGACAGGAAAACACTGAAGCTTTCTTT,TRBD1,TRBV5-1,NA,TRBJ1-1
CASSPGSLQGGDTQYF,TGTGCCAGCTCACCAGGTAGTCTGCAGGGCGGAGATACGCAGTATTTT,NA,TRBV18,once,TRBJ2-3
CAYSGGTYNEQFF,TGTGCCTACAGCGGGGGCACCTACAATGAGCAGTTCTTC,TRBD2,TRBV30,NA,TRBJ2-1